The sequence of this TCR beta chain was determined in a study of CD4 T cells in relation to SARS-CoV-2 and coronaviruses. Points on this clone: The antigen is unknown.

CDR1 is LNHDA, CDR2 SQIVND, per germline (reference sequence). With V trimmed by 1 base and J by 2 bases, 4 bases remained unmatched. The length of the CDR3 is 17 residues. Uncultured naive and memory CD4+ T cells supplied DNA for deep TCR-beta sequencing. Produced via immunoSEQ multiplex PCR; TCRdb's table is partial and in-frame only. Here the sample spans tens of thousands of clones, about 95% being singletons. The unexposed donors gave CD4+ T cells in about 2011-2019, prior to COVID-19. Overall study results and limits: The assay detects memory recall responses, not culture-primed primary responses.

The V and J genes are TRBV19 and TRBJ2-6; 8 nucleotides line up with TRBD2. Source material: naive CD4+ T cells from PBMCs. Indicated subset: naive CD4+ T cells isolated by negative enrichment. The clonotype comes from a human donor in good health. CDR3 bases: TGTGCCAGTAGTATAGGCGGGGGGTTTGCTGGGGCCAACGTCCTGACTTTC. Its protein is CASSIGGGFAGANVLTF.